These T cell receptor beta chains were read from a single sample in a study of blood T cells in healthy people across ages. One entry per CDR3 protein results from TCRdb running MiXCR on the 5' RACE reads. In the table there are about 800,000 distinct CDR3 sequences, 20% to 30% of which are singletons. These data also formed part of another study, on T cells of mothers and their children.

The sample taken for sequencing was blood. These TCRs come from a boy between 10 and 17 years old in good health. Each CDR3 is given with its conserved first and last residue. A D gene is named only where the DNA matches it firmly. Clone sizes are given selectively: once, few, many, or a class where the clone is expanded.

cdr3_nt: TGCAGCGTTGACTATCCACCCCCCGCCCCCGAAGAGACCCAGTACTTC
cdr3_aa: CSVDYPPPAPEETQYF
j_call: TRBJ2-5
clone_size: NA
d_call: NA
v_call: TRBV29-1

cdr3_nt: TGCAGTGCGTATGAACAACCAACTAATGAAAAACTGTTTTTT
cdr3_aa: CSAYEQPTNEKLFF
j_call: TRBJ1-4
clone_size: NA
d_call: NA
v_call: TRBV20-1

cdr3_nt: TGTGCCAGCAGCTTGTTACATCTCCAAGAGACCCAGTACTTC
cdr3_aa: CASSLLHLQETQYF
j_call: TRBJ2-5
clone_size: few
d_call: NA
v_call: TRBV5-5

cdr3_nt: TGTGCCAGCAGCAAAGGGGACCCGGGCCCCTACAATGAGCAGTTCTTC
cdr3_aa: CASSKGDPGPYNEQFF
j_call: TRBJ2-1
clone_size: NA
d_call: NA
v_call: TRBV21-1

cdr3_nt: TGCAGCGCCCCTTCGTCTACACAAGAGACCCAGTACTTC
cdr3_aa: CSAPSSTQETQYF
j_call: TRBJ2-5
clone_size: few
d_call: NA
v_call: TRBV29-1

cdr3_nt: TGTGCCAGCAGCCCGTATGCGGGGGCGACTAATGAAAAACTGTTTTTT
cdr3_aa: CASSPYAGATNEKLFF
j_call: TRBJ1-4
clone_size: once
d_call: NA
v_call: TRBV11-2

cdr3_nt: TGTGCCAGCAGTCCCCTCAGGGACGGTGATCAGCCCCAGCATTTT
cdr3_aa: CASSPLRDGDQPQHF
j_call: TRBJ1-5
clone_size: few
d_call: NA
v_call: TRBV6-6

cdr3_nt: TGTGCCAGCAGTTTAGACGACGATTGGTCAGAACTGTTTTTT
cdr3_aa: CASSLDDDWSELFF
j_call: TRBJ1-4
clone_size: NA
d_call: NA
v_call: TRBV28

cdr3_nt: TGTGCCAGCACCAACCTATCGGTTCTCTACGGGGGGCGAGGGGAAGAGACCCAGTACTTC
cdr3_aa: CASTNLSVLYGGRGEETQYF
j_call: TRBJ2-5
clone_size: NA
d_call: NA
v_call: TRBV11-1

cdr3_nt: TGTGCCAGCAGTCCGAATACAGGGCACGAGCAGTACTTC
cdr3_aa: CASSPNTGHEQYF
j_call: TRBJ2-7
clone_size: NA
d_call: NA
v_call: TRBV27

cdr3_nt: TGTGCCAGCAGCTTAAGGGGACTAGCGACCAGAAATACGCAGTATTTT
cdr3_aa: CASSLRGLATRNTQYF
j_call: TRBJ2-3
clone_size: NA
d_call: TRBD2
v_call: TRBV7-2

cdr3_nt: TGTGCCAGCAGCTTAGGGGGGACAGGGGGCACTGAAGCTTTCTTT
cdr3_aa: CASSLGGTGGTEAFF
j_call: TRBJ1-1
clone_size: few
d_call: TRBD1
v_call: TRBV7-2

cdr3_nt: TGTGCCAGCAGTACAGGACAGGGAGCGTTCTTC
cdr3_aa: CASSTGQGAFF
j_call: TRBJ2-1
clone_size: NA
d_call: TRBD1
v_call: TRBV28

cdr3_nt: TGTGCCAGCAGTTTATGGGGTACAGGGGATGAGCAGTTCTTC
cdr3_aa: CASSLWGTGDEQFF
j_call: TRBJ2-1
clone_size: once
d_call: TRBD1
v_call: TRBV27

cdr3_nt: TGCAGTGCCATCCCCCAGACTAGCGGGATCTACGAGCAGTACTTC
cdr3_aa: CSAIPQTSGIYEQYF
j_call: TRBJ2-7
clone_size: few
d_call: TRBD2
v_call: TRBV20-1

cdr3_nt: TGTGCCAGCAGCTTAGGAAGGGTCAATGAGCAGTTCTTC
cdr3_aa: CASSLGRVNEQFF
j_call: TRBJ2-1
clone_size: many
d_call: NA
v_call: TRBV7-2

cdr3_nt: TGTGCCAGCAGGCCGACAGGGGGCGTAAACTATGGCTACACCTTC
cdr3_aa: CASRPTGGVNYGYTF
j_call: TRBJ1-2
clone_size: NA
d_call: TRBD1
v_call: TRBV12-3/TRBV12-4

cdr3_nt: TGCAGTGCTAGAGGCCTTCATACCTACAATGAGCAGTTCTTC
cdr3_aa: CSARGLHTYNEQFF
j_call: TRBJ2-1
clone_size: NA
d_call: NA
v_call: TRBV20-1

cdr3_nt: TGTGCCAGCAGCTTCGACTACAGGGGGGAGACACAGTACTTC
cdr3_aa: CASSFDYRGETQYF
j_call: TRBJ2-5
clone_size: NA
d_call: TRBD1
v_call: TRBV7-3

cdr3_nt: TGTGCCAGCAGAATTCTGGGGGCAGCAGATACGCAGTATTTT
cdr3_aa: CASRILGAADTQYF
j_call: TRBJ2-3
clone_size: NA
d_call: NA
v_call: TRBV6-2/TRBV6-3

cdr3_nt: TGTGCCAGCAGCTTAACTCCGGGGGCGCGTGGGACCCAGTACTTC
cdr3_aa: CASSLTPGARGTQYF
j_call: TRBJ2-5
clone_size: NA
d_call: NA
v_call: TRBV7-9

cdr3_nt: TGTGCCAGCAGCCCTGATGAGGGACAGGGGACGAACACCGGGGAGCTGTTTTTT
cdr3_aa: CASSPDEGQGTNTGELFF
j_call: TRBJ2-2
clone_size: NA
d_call: TRBD1
v_call: TRBV7-9